This T cell receptor (beta chain) derives from a study of cytomegalovirus exposure and HLA in healthy donors. V lost 1 base and J lost 3; bases outside the gene matches: 10. CDR3 length: 17 residues. Germline lookup yields CDR1 LGHNA and CDR2 YSLEER. The donors were members of the validation cohort, which comprised 100 to 150 subjects and was separate from the first cohort of 670 or so subjects. The table came from immunoSEQ multiplex PCR; TCRdb's copy has only in-frame clones and leaves some out. The profile shows about 330,000 clones, just over 85% of them singletons. The TCR sequence derives from a woman between 18 and 30 years old in good health and CMV-seronegative. Sequenced input: PBMCs. This rearrangement joins TRBV4-3 to TRBJ2-7; the match to TRBD1 covers 9 bases. The CDR3 sequence is CASSQGTGVGGSYEQYF. The CDR3 DNA follows: TGCGCCAGCAGCCAAGGGACAGGGGTAGGCGGGAGCTACGAGCAGTACTTC.